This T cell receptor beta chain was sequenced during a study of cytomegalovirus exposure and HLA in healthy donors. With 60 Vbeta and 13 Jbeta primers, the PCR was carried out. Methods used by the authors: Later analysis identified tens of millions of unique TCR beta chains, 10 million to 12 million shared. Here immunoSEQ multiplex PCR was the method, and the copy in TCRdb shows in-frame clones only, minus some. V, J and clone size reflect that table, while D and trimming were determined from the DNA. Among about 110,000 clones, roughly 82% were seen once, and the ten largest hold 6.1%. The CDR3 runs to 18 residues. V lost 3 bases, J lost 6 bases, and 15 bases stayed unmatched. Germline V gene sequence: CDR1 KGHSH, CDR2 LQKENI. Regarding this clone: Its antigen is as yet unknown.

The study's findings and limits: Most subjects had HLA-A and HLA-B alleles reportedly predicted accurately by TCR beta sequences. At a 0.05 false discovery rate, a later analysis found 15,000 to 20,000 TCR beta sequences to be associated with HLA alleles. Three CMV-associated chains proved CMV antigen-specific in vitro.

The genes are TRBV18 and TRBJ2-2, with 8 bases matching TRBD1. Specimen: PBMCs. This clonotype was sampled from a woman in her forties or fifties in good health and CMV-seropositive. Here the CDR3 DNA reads TGTGCCAGCTCACCTGCCCCCGCAGGGGGCTCTGTTTCCGGGGAGCTGTTTTTT. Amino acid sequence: CASSPAPAGGSVSGELFF.